In this sample, the clone carrying this T cell receptor (beta chain) turned up many times. Its target is not known. RNA transcripts provided the source from which TCR beta CDR3 regions were amplified. HTBI primers were used for first-round RT-PCR of the TCR CDR3. From the multiplex PCR reads, TCRdb called clonotypes with MiXCR, one entry per CDR3 protein. The table lists 480,000 or so distinct CDR3 sequences, approximately 49% of them singletons. Between the trimmed V and J ends, which lost 1 base and 0 bases, there was a span of 7 bases. This CDR3 is built from 14 residues. In germline, CDR1 is SGHVS, CDR2 FQNEAQ. This sample is drawn from a study of T cells in Graves' hyperthyroidism and ophthalmopathy. Based on clinical symptoms, serum thyroxine and TRAb, thyroid ultrasound and orbital computed tomography, diagnoses were reached. Overall study findings and caveats: Ophthalmopathy was distinguished from stable hyperthyroidism by 13 V-J signatures. Blood also held most thyroid clonotypes expanded beyond 0.001.

This sequence was found in an adult woman with Graves' disease, either hyperthyroidism or ophthalmopathy (not recorded which). Source material: peripheral blood or thyroid tissue (not recorded which). This chain uses TRBV7-8 with TRBJ2-7; no reliable D call. The CDR3 nucleotides are TGTGCCAGCAGCTTAGGACCGAACTCCTACGAGCAGTACTTC. Protein sequence: CASSLGPNSYEQYF.